The subject of this entry is one TCR beta chain. Its antigen is still unknown. The CDR3 is made up of 15 amino acids. With 5 bases clipped from V and 0 bases from J, the junction kept 7 bases outside the gene matches. Per germline, CDR1 SGHVS and CDR2 FQNEAQ. This specimen comes from a study of cytomegalovirus exposure and HLA in healthy donors. Points from the study as a whole: A later examination showed that TCR association rates differed by HLA locus, with DRB1 most and HLA-C fewest. Some TCR beta chains (roughly 160 of them) were listed as cytomegalovirus-associated. HLA allele associations emerged for fewer than 20,000 TCR beta sequences in a later analysis, at 0.05 false discovery rate.

PCR amplification relied on 60 Vbeta primers (plus 13 Jbeta primers). Some clones are missing from TCRdb's copy, which holds only in-frame ones; the method was immunoSEQ multiplex PCR. This table holds under 250,000 clones, around 83% found once. This sequence was found in a woman aged 45-59 years in good health and CMV-seropositive. The V gene is TRBV7-8, the J gene TRBJ2-7, with 7 bases fitting TRBD2. The sequenced material came from PBMCs. CDR3 region: CASSALAVSSYEQYF. DNA of the CDR3: TGTGCCAGCAGCGCCCTAGCGGTAAGCTCCTACGAGCAGTACTTC.